Included here is one T cell receptor beta chain sequence, with context. The antigen remains unidentified. From germline, CDR1 is MNHNS and CDR2 SASEGT. V shed 7 bases and J 4 bases; nucleotides not matched to a gene: 9. The CDR3 covers 14 residues. This sample was included in a study of cytomegalovirus exposure and HLA in healthy donors. General study results and limits: A classifier reportedly called cytomegalovirus status with high sensitivity and specificity.

TCRdb's copy holds only in-frame clones and misses some; the assay was immunoSEQ multiplex PCR. This table holds around 170,000 clones, 88% found once. This chain connects TRBV6-1 to TRBJ2-5; 7 bases are shared with TRBD2. Sequencing used PBMCs. The receptor comes from a man between 18 and 29 years old in good health and CMV-seronegative. CDR3 residues: CASTKNLAGETQYF. The CDR3 DNA sequence: TGTGCCAGCACTAAGAACTTAGCGGGAGAGACCCAGTACTTC.